A selection of T cell receptor beta chains follows, all from one sample in a study of T cell responses to AZD1222 COVID-19 vaccine. The method was immunoSEQ multiplex PCR; TCRdb's version includes in-frame clones alone and lacks a portion of them. The sample records under 150,000 clones, around 90% being singletons. The sample in question was peripheral blood, obtained 28 days after the second AZD1222 dose. Receptor source: an adult who received the AZD1222 COVID-19 vaccine. The CDR3 runs from the conserved cysteine through the conserved F or W. Fields, in order: clone size, V gene, CDR3 protein. Clone size, where shown, is once, few, many, or a class for clones that have expanded.

clone size: -; V gene: TRBV7-9; CDR3 protein: CASKSRGTVNTEAFF
clone size: -; V gene: TRBV21-1; CDR3 protein: CASSTQDSQETQYF
clone size: -; V gene: TRBV18; CDR3 protein: CASSPPSGAKNEQFF
clone size: -; V gene: TRBV4-2; CDR3 protein: CASSAEVRVGDTQYF
clone size: -; V gene: TRBV5-6; CDR3 protein: CASSRDGGVSYEQYF
clone size: -; V gene: TRBV7-9; CDR3 protein: CASSLGSGDRYEQYF
clone size: -; V gene: TRBV4-1; CDR3 protein: CASSPPDRANTEAFF
clone size: once; V gene: TRBV25-1; CDR3 protein: CASSESTGLNNEQFF
clone size: -; V gene: TRBV5-8; CDR3 protein: CASSSKTSGFYNEQFF
clone size: few; V gene: TRBV3-1/TRBV3-2; CDR3 protein: CASSQRGSNQPQHF
clone size: few; V gene: TRBV5-4; CDR3 protein: CASSSQDVKQYF
clone size: -; V gene: TRBV15; CDR3 protein: CATSRGAGGLGRNTEAFF
clone size: once; V gene: TRBV6-5; CDR3 protein: CATREVAAANYGYTF
clone size: once; V gene: TRBV10-3; CDR3 protein: CAISEPAGQPYEQYF
clone size: -; V gene: TRBV9; CDR3 protein: CASSVGGTGVEKLFF
clone size: -; V gene: TRBV28; CDR3 protein: CASSTPTTGNYGYTF
clone size: -; V gene: TRBV7-2; CDR3 protein: CASSVGLAGGADTQYF
clone size: once; V gene: TRBV14; CDR3 protein: CASSLLTWTGGAFF
clone size: -; V gene: TRBV5-8; CDR3 protein: CASSRGQNNEQFF
clone size: -; V gene: TRBV19; CDR3 protein: CASSDTLGLTDTQYF
clone size: -; V gene: TRBV19; CDR3 protein: CASSILGGIEAFF
clone size: -; V gene: TRBV14; CDR3 protein: CASSLGQGSFAEAFF
clone size: -; V gene: TRBV6-5; CDR3 protein: CASRVLDRNTEAFF
clone size: -; V gene: TRBV5-1; CDR3 protein: CASSLVVTGLNTEAFF
clone size: -; V gene: TRBV19; CDR3 protein: CASSIGASYQPQHF
clone size: -; V gene: TRBV18; CDR3 protein: CASSPSGGAPDTQYF
clone size: -; V gene: TRBV19; CDR3 protein: CASSPRTAINQPQHF
clone size: -; V gene: TRBV7-9; CDR3 protein: CASSLGTGRGYEQYF
clone size: -; V gene: TRBV2; CDR3 protein: CASSAPGRISTDTQYF
clone size: -; V gene: TRBV11-2; CDR3 protein: CASSLGRGTSSEQYF